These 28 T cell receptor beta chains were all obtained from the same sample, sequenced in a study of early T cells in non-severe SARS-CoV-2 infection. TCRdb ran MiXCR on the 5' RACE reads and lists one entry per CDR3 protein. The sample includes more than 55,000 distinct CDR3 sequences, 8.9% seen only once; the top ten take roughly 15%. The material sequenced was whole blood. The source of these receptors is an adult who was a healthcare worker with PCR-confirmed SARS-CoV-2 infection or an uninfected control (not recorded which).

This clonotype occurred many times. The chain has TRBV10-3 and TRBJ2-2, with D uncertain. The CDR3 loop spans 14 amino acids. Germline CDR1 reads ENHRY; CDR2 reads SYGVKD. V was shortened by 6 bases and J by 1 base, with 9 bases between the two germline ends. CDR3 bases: TGTGCCATCAGGCCTGACTTGAACACCGGGGAGCTGTTTTTT. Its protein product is CAIRPDLNTGELFF.

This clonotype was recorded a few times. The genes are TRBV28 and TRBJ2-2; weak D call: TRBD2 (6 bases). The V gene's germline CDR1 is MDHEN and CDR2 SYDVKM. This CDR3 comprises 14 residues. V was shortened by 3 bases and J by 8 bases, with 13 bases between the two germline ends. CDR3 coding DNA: TGTGCCAGCAGTTTGGGCAGGAGGGTAGGGGAGCTGTTTTTT. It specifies CASSLGRRVGELFF.

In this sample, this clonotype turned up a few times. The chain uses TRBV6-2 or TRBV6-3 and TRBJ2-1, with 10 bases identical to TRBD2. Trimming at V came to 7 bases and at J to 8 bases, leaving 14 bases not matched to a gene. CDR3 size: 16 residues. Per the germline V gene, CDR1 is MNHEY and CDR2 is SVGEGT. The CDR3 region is CASTSSSGRILYEQFF. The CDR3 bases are TGTGCCAGCACGTCGTCTAGCGGGAGAATATTGTATGAGCAGTTCTTC.

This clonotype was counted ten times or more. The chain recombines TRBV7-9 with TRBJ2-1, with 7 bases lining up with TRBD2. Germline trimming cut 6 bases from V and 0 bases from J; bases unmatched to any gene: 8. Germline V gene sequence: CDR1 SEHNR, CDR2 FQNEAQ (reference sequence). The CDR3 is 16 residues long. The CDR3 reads CASSFLSGSSYNEQFF. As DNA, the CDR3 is TGTGCCAGCAGTTTCCTTAGCGGGTCCTCCTACAATGAGCAGTTCTTC.

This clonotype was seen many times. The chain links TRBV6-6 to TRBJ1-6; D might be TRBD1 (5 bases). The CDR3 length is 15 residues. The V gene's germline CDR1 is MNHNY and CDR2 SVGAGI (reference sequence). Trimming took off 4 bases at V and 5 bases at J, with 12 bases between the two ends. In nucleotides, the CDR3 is TGTGCCAGCAGTTCGCTCGGGGCAGATAATTCACCCCTCCACTTT. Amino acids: CASSSLGADNSPLHF.

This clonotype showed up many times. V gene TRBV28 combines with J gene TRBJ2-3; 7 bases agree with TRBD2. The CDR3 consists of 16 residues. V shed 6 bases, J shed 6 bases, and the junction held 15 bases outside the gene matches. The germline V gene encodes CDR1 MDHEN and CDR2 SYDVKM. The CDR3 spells CASSPGLAGDGDTQYF. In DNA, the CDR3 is TGTGCCAGCAGCCCTGGGTTAGCGGGTGATGGGGATACGCAGTATTTT.

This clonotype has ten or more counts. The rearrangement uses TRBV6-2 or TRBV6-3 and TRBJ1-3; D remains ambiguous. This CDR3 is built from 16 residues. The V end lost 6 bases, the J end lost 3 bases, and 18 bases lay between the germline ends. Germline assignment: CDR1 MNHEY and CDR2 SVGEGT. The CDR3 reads CASSQPGQRDGNTIYF. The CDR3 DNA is TGTGCCAGCAGCCAACCGGGCCAGAGGGATGGAAACACCATATATTTT.

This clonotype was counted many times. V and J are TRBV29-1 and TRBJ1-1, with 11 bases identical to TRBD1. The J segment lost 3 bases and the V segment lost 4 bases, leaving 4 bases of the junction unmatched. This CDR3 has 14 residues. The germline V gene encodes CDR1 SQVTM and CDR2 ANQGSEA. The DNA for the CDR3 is TGCAGCGTTGCTTCGGGACAGGGGGACACTGAAGCTTTCTTT. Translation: CSVASGQGDTEAFF.

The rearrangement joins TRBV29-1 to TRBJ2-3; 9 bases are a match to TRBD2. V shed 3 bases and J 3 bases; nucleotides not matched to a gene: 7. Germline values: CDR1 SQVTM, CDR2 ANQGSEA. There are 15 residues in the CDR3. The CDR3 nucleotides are TGCAGCGTTGATGGAGGCGGGAGGGCGACAGATACGCAGTATTTT. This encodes CSVDGGGRATDTQYF.

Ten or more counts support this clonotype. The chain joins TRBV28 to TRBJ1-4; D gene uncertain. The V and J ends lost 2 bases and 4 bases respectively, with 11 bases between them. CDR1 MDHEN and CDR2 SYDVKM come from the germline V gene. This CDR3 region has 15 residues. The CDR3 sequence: CASSLGQAFNEKLFF. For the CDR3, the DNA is TGTGCCAGCAGTTTAGGGCAGGCCTTTAATGAAAAACTGTTTTTT.

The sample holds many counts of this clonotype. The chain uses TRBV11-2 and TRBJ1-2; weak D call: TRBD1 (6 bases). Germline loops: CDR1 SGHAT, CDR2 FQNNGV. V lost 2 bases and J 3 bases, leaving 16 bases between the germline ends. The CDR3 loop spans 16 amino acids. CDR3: CASSLRPTGLDYGYTF. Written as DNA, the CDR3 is TGTGCCAGCAGCTTACGGCCCACAGGGTTAGACTATGGCTACACCTTC.

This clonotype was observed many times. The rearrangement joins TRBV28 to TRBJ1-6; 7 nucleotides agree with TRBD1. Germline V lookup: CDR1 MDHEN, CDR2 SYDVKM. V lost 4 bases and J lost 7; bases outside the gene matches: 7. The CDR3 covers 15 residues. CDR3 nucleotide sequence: TGTGCCAGCAGTTCCCCGACAGGGACAAATTCACCCCTCCACTTT. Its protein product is CASSSPTGTNSPLHF. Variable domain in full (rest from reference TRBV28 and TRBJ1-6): DVKVTQSSRYLVKRTGEKVFLECVQDMDHENMFWYRQDPGLGLRLIYFSYDVKMKEKGDIPEGYSVSREKKERFSLILESASTNQTSMYLCASSSPTGTNSPLHFGNGTRLTVT.

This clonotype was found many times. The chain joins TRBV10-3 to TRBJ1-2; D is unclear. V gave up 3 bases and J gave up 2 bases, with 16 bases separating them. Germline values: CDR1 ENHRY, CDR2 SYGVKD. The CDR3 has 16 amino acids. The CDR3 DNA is TGTGCCATCAGTGACCCTCAAAAGCCGTGGAACTATGGCTACACCTTC. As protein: CAISDPQKPWNYGYTF.

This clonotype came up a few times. The CDR3 reads CASSLNPRGSPDTQYF. Written as DNA, the CDR3 is TGTGCCAGCAGCTTAAACCCTCGCGGGAGCCCAGATACGCAGTATTTT. The V call is TRBV7-3, the J call TRBJ2-3; 7 nucleotides match TRBD2. Trimming removed 1 base from V and 4 bases from J; junction bases left unmatched: 8. The CDR3 consists of 16 residues. The germline gives CDR1 SGHTA, CDR2 FQGTGA.

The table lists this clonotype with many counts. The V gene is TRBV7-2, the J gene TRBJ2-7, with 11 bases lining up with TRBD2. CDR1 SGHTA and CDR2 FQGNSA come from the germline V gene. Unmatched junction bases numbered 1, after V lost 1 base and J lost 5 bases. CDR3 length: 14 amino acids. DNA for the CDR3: TGTGCCAGCAGCTTAGGGACTAGCGGGCACGAGCAGTACTTC. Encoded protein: CASSLGTSGHEQYF.

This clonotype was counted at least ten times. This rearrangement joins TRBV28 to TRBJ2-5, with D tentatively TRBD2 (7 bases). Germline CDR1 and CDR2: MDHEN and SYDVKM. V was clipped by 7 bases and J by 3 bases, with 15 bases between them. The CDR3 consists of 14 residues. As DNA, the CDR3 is TGTGCCAGCACCTATCGGGGGGCAGAAGAGACCCAGTACTTC. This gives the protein CASTYRGAEETQYF.

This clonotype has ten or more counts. The CDR3 DNA is TGTGCCAGCAGCCCAGTAAGCGGAAAGCAGTTCTTC. It yields the protein CASSPVSGKQFF. The V gene is TRBV6-2 or TRBV6-3, the J gene TRBJ2-1; possible D gene TRBD2, 5 bases. The CDR3 length is 12 residues. V lost 6 bases to trimming and J lost 11 bases, with 14 bases between them. Germline CDR1 and CDR2: MNHEY and SVGEGT.

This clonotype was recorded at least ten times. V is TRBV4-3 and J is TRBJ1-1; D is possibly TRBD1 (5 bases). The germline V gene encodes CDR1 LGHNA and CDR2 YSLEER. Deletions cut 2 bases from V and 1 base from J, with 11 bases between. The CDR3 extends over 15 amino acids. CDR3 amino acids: CASSQRTTENTEAFF. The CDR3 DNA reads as TGCGCCAGCAGCCAAAGAACGACAGAGAACACTGAAGCTTTCTTT.

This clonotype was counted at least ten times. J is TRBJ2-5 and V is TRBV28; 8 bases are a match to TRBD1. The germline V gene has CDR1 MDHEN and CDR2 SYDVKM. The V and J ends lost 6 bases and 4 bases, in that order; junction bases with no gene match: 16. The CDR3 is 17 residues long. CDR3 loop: CASSQFDRGNGRETQYF. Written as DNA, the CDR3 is TGTGCCAGCAGCCAATTCGACAGGGGAAACGGCAGAGAGACCCAGTACTTC.

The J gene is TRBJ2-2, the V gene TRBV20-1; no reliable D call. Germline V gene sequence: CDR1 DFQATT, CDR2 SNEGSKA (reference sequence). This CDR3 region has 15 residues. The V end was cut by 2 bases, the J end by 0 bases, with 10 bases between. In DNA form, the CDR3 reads TGCAGTGCTAGACCGTCACAAGCGAACACCGGGGAGCTGTTTTTT. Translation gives CSARPSQANTGELFF.

The chain's CDR3 is CSASLAGVGWHIQYF. The CDR3, as DNA: TGCAGTGCTAGTTTGGCGGGAGTAGGGTGGCACATTCAGTACTTC. J is TRBJ2-4 and V is TRBV20-1; 7 bases agree with TRBD2. Germline V gives CDR1 DFQATT, CDR2 SNEGSKA (reference sequence). The CDR3 totals 15 residues. V trimming: 3 bases; J trimming: 8 bases; junction bases outside the gene matches: 13.

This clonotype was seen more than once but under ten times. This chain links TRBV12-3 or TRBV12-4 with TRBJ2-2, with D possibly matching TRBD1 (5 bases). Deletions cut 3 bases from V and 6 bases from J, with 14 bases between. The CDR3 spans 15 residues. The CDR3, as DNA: TGTGCCAGCAGTTTGGGGCAGGGAACGGCCGGGGAGCTGTTTTTT. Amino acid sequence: CASSLGQGTAGELFF.

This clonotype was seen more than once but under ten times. CDR3 sequence (DNA): TGTGCCAGCAGTGAAGCGGGCTACACCTTC. Protein: CASSEAGYTF. The rearrangement joins TRBV6-1 to TRBJ1-2; the D is unclear. The germline V and J ends were trimmed by 0 bases and 8 bases, with 1 base remaining between them. The CDR3 length is 10 residues. The germline CDR1 and CDR2 sequences are MNHNS and SASEGT.

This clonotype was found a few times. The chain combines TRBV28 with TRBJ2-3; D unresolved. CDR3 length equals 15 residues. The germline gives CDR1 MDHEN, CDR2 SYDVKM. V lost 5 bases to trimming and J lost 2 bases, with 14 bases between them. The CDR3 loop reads CASSGIMGYTDTQYF. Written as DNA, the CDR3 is TGTGCCAGCAGTGGGATAATGGGGTACACAGATACGCAGTATTTT.

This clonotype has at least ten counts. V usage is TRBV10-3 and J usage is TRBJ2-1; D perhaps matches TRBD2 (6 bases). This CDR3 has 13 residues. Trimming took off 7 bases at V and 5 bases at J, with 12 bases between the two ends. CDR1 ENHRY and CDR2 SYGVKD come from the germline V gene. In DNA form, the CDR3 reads TGTGCCATCAACGGGGGAACGAACAATGAGCAGTTCTTC. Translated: CAINGGTNNEQFF.

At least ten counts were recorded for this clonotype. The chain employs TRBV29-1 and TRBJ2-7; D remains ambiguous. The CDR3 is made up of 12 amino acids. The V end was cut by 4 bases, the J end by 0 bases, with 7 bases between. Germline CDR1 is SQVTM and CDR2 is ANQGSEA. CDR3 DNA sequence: TGCAGCGTTGTACTGAGCTCCTACGAGCAGTACTTC. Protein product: CSVVLSSYEQYF.

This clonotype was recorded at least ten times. The CDR3 reads CASSVDPAGVADTQYF. The CDR3 DNA sequence: TGTGCCAGCAGCGTAGACCCAGCGGGAGTGGCAGATACGCAGTATTTT. The J gene is TRBJ2-3, the V gene TRBV9; 8 nucleotides match TRBD2. There are 16 residues in the CDR3. Per the germline V gene, CDR1 is SGDLS and CDR2 is YYNGEE. Trimming removed 0 bases from V and 4 bases from J; junction bases left unmatched: 7.

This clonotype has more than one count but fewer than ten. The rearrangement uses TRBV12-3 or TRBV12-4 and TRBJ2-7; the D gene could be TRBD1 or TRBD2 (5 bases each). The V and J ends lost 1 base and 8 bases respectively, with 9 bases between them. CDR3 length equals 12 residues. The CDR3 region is CASSLDTGQQYF. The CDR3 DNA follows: TGTGCCAGCAGTTTAGACACGGGACAGCAGTACTTC.